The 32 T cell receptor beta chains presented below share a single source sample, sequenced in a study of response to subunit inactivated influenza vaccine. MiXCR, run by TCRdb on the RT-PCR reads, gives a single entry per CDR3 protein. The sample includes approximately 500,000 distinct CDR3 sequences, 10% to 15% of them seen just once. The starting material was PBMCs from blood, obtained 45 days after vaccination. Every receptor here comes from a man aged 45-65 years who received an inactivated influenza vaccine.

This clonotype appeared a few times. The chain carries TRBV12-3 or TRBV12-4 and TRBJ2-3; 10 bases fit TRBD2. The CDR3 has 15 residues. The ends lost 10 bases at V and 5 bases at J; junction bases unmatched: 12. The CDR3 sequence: CATSLLAGRVDTQYF. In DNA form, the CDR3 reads TGTGCCACCTCACTACTAGCGGGAAGGGTAGATACGCAGTATTTT.

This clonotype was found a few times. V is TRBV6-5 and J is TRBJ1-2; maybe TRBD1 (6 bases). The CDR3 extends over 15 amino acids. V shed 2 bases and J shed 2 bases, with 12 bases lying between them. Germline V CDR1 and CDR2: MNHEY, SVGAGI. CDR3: CASSYGQTGNYGYTF. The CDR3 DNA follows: TGTGCCAGCAGTTACGGTCAAACAGGGAACTATGGCTACACCTTC.

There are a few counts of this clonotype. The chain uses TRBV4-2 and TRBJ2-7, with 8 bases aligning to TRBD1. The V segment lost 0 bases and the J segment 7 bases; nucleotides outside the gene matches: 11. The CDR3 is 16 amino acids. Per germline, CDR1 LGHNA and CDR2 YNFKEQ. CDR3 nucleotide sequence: TGTGCCAGCAGCCAAGATTCACCACAGGGGGAGGATGAGCAGTACTTC. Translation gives CASSQDSPQGEDEQYF.

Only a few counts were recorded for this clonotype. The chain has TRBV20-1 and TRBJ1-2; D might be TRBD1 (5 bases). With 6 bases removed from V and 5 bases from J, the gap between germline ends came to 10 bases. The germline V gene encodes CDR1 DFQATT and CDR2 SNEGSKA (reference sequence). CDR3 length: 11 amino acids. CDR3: CSAPGPYGYTF. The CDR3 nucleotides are TGCAGTGCCCCGGGACCTTATGGCTACACCTTC.

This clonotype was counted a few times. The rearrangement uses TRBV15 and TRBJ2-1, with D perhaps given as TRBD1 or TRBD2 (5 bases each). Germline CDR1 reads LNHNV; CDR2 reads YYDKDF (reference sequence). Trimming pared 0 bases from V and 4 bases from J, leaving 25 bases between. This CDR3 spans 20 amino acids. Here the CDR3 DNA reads TGTGCCACCAGCAGAGATCTCGCGGTCGTGGGATCGGGGACGTACAATGAGCAGTTCTTC. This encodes CATSRDLAVVGSGTYNEQFF.

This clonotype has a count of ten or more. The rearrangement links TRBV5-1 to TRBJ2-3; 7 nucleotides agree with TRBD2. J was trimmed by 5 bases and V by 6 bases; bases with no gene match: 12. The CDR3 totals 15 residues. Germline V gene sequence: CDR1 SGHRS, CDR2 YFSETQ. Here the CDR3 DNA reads TGCGCCAGCACCCGGGCGTCTAGCGGCGGAGATACGCAGTATTTT. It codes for CASTRASSGGDTQYF.

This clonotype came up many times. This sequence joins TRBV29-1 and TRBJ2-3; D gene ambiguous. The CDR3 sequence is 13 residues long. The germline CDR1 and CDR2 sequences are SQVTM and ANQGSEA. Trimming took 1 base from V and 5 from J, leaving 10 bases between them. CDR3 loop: CSVEGENLDTQYF. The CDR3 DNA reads TGCAGCGTTGAAGGCGAGAATTTAGATACGCAGTATTTT.

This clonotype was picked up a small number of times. The CDR3 loop reads CASSFLGGTHNEQFF. The DNA of the CDR3 is TGTGCCAGCAGTTTTCTTGGGGGGACCCACAATGAGCAGTTCTTC. The chain joins TRBV12-3 or TRBV12-4 to TRBJ2-1, with D possibly TRBD2 on 6 matching bases. The CDR3 sequence is 15 residues long. The V and J ends lost 3 bases and 5 bases respectively, with 14 bases between them.

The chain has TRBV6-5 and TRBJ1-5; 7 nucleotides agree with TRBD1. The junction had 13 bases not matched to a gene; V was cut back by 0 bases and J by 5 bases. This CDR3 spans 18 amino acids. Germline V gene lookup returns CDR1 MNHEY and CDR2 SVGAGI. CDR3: CASSYSIGVDRVDQPQHF. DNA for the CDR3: TGTGCCAGCAGTTACTCGATTGGGGTTGACAGGGTGGATCAGCCCCAGCATTTT.

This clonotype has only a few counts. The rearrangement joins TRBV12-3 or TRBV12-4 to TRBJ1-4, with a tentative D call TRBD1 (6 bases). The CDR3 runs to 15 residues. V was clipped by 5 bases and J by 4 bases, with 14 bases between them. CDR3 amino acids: CASSMRGAFNEKLFF. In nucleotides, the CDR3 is TGTGCCAGCAGTATGAGGGGGGCATTTAATGAAAAACTGTTTTTT.

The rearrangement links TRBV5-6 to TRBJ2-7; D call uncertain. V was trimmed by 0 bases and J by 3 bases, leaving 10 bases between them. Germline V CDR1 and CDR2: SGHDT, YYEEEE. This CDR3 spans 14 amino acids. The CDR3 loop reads CASSLGVGIYEQYF. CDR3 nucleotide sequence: TGTGCCAGCAGCTTGGGTGTGGGAATCTACGAGCAGTACTTC.

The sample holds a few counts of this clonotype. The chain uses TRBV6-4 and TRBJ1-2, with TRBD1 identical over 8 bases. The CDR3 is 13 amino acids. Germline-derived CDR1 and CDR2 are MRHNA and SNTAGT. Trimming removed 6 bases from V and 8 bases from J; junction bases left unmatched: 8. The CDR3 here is CASRPGTGSGYTF. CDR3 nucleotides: TGTGCCAGCAGACCCGGGACAGGATCCGGCTACACCTTC.

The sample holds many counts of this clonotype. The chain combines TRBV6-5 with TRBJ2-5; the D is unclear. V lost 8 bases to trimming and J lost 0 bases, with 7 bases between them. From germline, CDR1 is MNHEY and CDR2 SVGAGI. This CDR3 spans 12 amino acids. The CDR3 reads CASGEDQETQYF. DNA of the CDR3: TGTGCCAGCGGAGAAGACCAAGAGACCCAGTACTTC.

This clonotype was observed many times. In DNA, the CDR3 is TGTGCCAGCAGGCTAGCGGGAGCCCCCGGGGAGCTGTTTTTT. Protein product: CASRLAGAPGELFF. The chain carries TRBV12-3 or TRBV12-4 and TRBJ2-2, with 10 bases aligning to TRBD2. CDR3 length: 14 amino acids. V lost 6 bases to trimming and J lost 6 bases; unmatched junction nucleotides: 4.

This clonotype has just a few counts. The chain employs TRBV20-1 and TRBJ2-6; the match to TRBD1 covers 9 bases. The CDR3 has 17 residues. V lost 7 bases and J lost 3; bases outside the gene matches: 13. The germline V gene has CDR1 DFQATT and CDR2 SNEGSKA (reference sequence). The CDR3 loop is CSVEVPGTGFGANVLTF. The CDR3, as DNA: TGCAGTGTTGAAGTTCCCGGGACAGGGTTTGGGGCCAACGTCCTGACTTTC.

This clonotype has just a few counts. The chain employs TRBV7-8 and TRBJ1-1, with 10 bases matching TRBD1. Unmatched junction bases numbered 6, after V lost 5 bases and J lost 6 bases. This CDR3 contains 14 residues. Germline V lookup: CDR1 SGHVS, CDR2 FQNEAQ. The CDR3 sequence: CASSAGQGVSEAFF. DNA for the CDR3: TGTGCCAGCAGCGCTGGACAGGGGGTGTCTGAAGCTTTCTTT. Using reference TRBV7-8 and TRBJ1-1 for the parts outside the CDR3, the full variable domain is GAGVSQSPRYKVAKRGQDVALRCDPISGHVSLFWYQQALGQGPEFLTYFQNEAQLDKSGLPSDRFFAERPEGSVSTLKIQRTQQEDSAVYLCASSAGQGVSEAFFGQGTRLTVV.

The CDR3 DNA follows: TGTGCCAGCAGCTTAGTAGGGATTAGGGGTGAAAAACTGTTTTTT. Translated, it gives CASSLVGIRGEKLFF. This chain joins TRBV7-2 and TRBJ1-4; tentative D call: TRBD1 (5 bases). V lost 1 base and J 7 bases, leaving 13 bases between the germline ends. This CDR3 comprises 15 residues. The germline gives CDR1 SGHTA, CDR2 FQGNSA.

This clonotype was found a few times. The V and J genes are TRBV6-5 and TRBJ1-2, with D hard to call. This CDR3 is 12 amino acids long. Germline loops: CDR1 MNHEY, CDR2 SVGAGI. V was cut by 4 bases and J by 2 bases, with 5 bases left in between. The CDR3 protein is CASSFSNYGYTF. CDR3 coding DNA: TGTGCCAGCAGTTTTTCGAACTATGGCTACACCTTC.

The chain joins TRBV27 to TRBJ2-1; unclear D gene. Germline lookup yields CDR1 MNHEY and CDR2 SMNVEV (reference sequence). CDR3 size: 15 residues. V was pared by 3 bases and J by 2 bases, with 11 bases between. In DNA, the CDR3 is TGTGCCAGCAGTTTTGGGCTAGGGACCTACAATGAGCAGTTCTTC. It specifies CASSFGLGTYNEQFF.

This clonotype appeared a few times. The DNA for the CDR3 is TGTGCCAGCAGTGAAGAGACAGGCCACAATGAGCAGTTCTTC. Protein product: CASSEETGHNEQFF. The chain carries TRBV6-1 and TRBJ2-1; maybe TRBD1 (6 bases). V dropped 1 base and J dropped 5 bases, with 9 bases sitting between them. This CDR3 has 14 residues. Germline-derived CDR1 and CDR2 are MNHNS and SASEGT.

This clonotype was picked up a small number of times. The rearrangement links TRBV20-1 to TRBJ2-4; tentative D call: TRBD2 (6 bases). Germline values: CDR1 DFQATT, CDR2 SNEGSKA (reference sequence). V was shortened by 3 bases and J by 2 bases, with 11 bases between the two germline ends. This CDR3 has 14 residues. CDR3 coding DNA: TGCAGTGCTAGCAGGGACTCCACCAAAAACATTCAGTACTTC. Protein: CSASRDSTKNIQYF.

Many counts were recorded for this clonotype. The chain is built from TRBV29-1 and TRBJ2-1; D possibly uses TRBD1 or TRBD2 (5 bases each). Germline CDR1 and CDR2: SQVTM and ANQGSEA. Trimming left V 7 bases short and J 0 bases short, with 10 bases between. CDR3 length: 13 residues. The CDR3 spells CSAEGLSYNEQFF. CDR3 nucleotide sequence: TGCAGCGCCGAGGGGCTCTCCTACAATGAGCAGTTCTTC.

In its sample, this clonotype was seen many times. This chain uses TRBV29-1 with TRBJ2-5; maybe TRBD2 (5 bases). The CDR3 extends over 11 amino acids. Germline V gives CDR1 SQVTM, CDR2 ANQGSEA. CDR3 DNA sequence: TGCAGTGTCGGACGCGGGGAGACCCAGTACTTC. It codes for CSVGRGETQYF.

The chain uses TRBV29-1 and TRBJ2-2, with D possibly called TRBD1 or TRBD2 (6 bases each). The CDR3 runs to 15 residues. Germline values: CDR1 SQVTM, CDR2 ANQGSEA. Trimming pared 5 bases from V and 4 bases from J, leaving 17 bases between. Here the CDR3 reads CSVPGDSTTTGELFF. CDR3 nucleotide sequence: TGCAGCGTTCCAGGGGACTCCACCACCACCGGGGAGCTGTTTTTT.

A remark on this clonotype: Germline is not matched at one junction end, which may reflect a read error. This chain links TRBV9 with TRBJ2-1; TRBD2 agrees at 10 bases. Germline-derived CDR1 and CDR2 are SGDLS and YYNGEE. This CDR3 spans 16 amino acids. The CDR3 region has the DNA TGTGCCAGCAGCGTGTTAGCGGGAGGCTCCAACAATGAGCAGTTCTTC. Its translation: CASSVLAGGSNNEQFF.

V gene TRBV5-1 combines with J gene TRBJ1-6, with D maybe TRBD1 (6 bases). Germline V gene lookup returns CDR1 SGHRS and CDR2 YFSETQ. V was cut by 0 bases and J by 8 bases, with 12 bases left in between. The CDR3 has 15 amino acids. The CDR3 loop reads CASSLVGARDSPLHF. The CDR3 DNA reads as TGCGCCAGCAGCTTGGTGGGGGCTCGCGATTCACCCCTCCACTTT.

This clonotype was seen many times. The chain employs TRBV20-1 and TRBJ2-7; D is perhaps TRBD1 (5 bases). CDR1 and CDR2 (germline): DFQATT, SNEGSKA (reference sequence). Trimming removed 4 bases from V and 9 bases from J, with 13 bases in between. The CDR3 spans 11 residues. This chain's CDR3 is CSAIDSRRQYF. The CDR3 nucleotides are TGCAGTGCTATAGACAGCAGAAGGCAGTACTTC.

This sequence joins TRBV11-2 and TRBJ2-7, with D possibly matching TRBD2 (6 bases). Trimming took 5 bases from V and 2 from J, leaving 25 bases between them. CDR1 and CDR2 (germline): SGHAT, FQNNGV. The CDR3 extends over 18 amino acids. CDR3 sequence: CASSPVTTNLAGTYEQYF. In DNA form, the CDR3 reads TGTGCCAGCAGCCCCGTGACAACAAACCTCGCGGGGACCTACGAGCAGTACTTC.

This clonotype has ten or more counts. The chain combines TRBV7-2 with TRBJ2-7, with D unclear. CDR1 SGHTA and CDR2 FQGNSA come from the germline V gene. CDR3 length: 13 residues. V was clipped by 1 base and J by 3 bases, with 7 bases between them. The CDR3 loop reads CASSLGAHYEQYF. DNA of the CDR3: TGTGCCAGCAGCTTAGGGGCTCACTACGAGCAGTACTTC.

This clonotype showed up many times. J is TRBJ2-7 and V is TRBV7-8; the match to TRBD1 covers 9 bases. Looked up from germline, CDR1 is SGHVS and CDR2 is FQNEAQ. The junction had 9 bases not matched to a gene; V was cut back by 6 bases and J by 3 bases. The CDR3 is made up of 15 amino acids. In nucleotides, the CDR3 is TGTGCCAGCAGTCAAAACAGGGGGCCACTCTACGAGCAGTACTTC. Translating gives CASSQNRGPLYEQYF.

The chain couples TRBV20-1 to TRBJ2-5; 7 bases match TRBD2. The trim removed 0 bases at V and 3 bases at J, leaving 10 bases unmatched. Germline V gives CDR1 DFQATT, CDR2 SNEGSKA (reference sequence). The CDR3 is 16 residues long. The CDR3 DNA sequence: TGCAGTGCTAGAGACTCGCGGGGGAAGAATAAAGAGACCCAGTACTTC. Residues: CSARDSRGKNKETQYF.

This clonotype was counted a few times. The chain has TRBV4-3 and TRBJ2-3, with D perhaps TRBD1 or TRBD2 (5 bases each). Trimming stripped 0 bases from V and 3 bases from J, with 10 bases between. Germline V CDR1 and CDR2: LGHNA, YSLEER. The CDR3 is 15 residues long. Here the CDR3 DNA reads TGCGCCAGCAGCCAAGATTTGGGACCTACAGATACGCAGTATTTT. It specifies CASSQDLGPTDTQYF.